This T cell receptor (beta chain) was retrieved from a study of T cell responses to AZD1222 COVID-19 vaccine. Study background: The analysis combined second doses at about 4 or about 12 weeks.

From germline, CDR1 is SSHAT and CDR2 FNYEAQ (reference sequence). This CDR3 is built from 15 residues. Remarks on this clone: Its antigen is not identified. The junction and the germline gene differ at one end; a read error may be behind it.

The assay was immunoSEQ multiplex PCR, and TCRdb's table has in-frame clones only and misses some. The top ten hold less than 11% of the sample, which has about 120,000 clones, more than 70% seen once. Study findings and constraints: Donor demographics were predominantly white British with a female majority; clonal diversity may be underestimated. Reportedly, nearly half of unique spike TCRs recognized epitopes outside B.1.351/B.1.1.7 mutations.

The receptor's source is an adult in good health. The source was peripheral blood, collected on day 0 of AZD1222 vaccination. The J gene is TRBJ2-5, the V gene TRBV7-7; a possible D gene is TRBD1 (5 bases). CDR3 region: CASSLVGTGQETQYF. CDR3 DNA sequence: TGTGCTAGCAGCTTAGTTGGCACAGGACAAGAGACCCAGTACTTC.